What follows are 15 T cell receptor beta chains derived from one specimen sequenced in a study of low-dose radiotherapy and immunotherapy resistance in tumors. Indicated time point: after trial treatment. Treatment: LDRT plus nivolumab, ipilimumab, low-dose cyclophosphamide and aspirin (RACIN trial). Primers used for first-strand cDNA, a TRAV- and TRBV-specific set, covered both alpha and beta chains. The PCR that amplified TCRs ran for 20 cycles, relying on a constant-region primer and a V-primer adapter. TCRdb re-analysed the reads in MiXCR, keeping a single row per CDR3 protein. Of tens of thousands of distinct CDR3 sequences in the sample, around 20% were seen once. The input for sequencing was PBMCs, taken after low-dose radiotherapy plus immunotherapy. The receptor set was obtained from a female donor with ovarian cancer.

A remark on this clonotype: Since a far larger clone is one base different, this is likely a read error. The chain combines TRBV30 with TRBJ2-7, with TRBD1 matching 7 bases. The CDR3 totals 16 residues. Germline loops: CDR1 GTSNPN, CDR2 SVGIG (reference sequence). V shed 0 bases and J 7 bases; nucleotides not matched to a gene: 15. The CDR3 protein is CAWSVRRDSLLHEQYF. DNA for the CDR3: TGTGCCTGGAGTGTACGCCGGGACAGTCTACTTCATGAGCAGTACTTC.

As to this clonotype: It is likely a read error: a sequence one base away is far more abundant. V and J are TRBV2 and TRBJ2-3; 8 positions agree with TRBD1. The V gene end was trimmed by 9 bases and the J gene end by 0 bases; junction bases not matched to a gene: 8. The CDR3 covers 15 residues. The germline V gene encodes CDR1 SNHLY and CDR2 FYNNEI. The CDR3 reads CARSRDRSSTDTQYF. The CDR3 bases are TGTGCCAGATCGAGGGACAGGTCAAGCACAGATACGCAGTATTTT.

This clonotype came up many times. The chain combines TRBV5-1 with TRBJ2-7; a weak D match, TRBD2 (7 bases). Per the germline V gene, CDR1 is SGHRS and CDR2 is YFSETQ. This CDR3 spans 16 amino acids. V shed 3 bases and J shed 2 bases, with 18 bases lying between them. For the CDR3, the DNA is TGCGCCAGCAGCTCATTGTCTGGGGGGGCGGCCTACGAGCAGTACTTC. As protein: CASSSLSGGAAYEQYF.

This clonotype was recorded at least ten times. The genes are TRBV30 and TRBJ2-4; 8 nucleotides agree with TRBD1. V gave up 7 bases and J gave up 5 bases; unmatched junction bases: 10. The CDR3 is 14 amino acids. The germline gives CDR1 GTSNPN, CDR2 SVGIG (reference sequence). CDR3 sequence: CAFTQTGDQNIQYF. CDR3 bases: TGTGCCTTTACCCAGACAGGGGACCAAAACATTCAGTACTTC.

This clonotype was picked up many times. This chain connects TRBV9 to TRBJ1-2; TRBD1 aligns across 8 bases. Germline-derived CDR1 and CDR2 are SGDLS and YYNGEE. The CDR3 spans 14 residues. Losses at the gene ends were 0 bases for V and 8 bases for J; bases not matched to a gene: 6. CDR3 sequence: CASSVADRAYGYTF. The CDR3 DNA sequence: TGTGCCAGCAGCGTAGCGGACAGGGCGTACGGCTACACCTTC.

V gene TRBV4-2 combines with J gene TRBJ1-2; 9 bases are a match to TRBD1. The CDR3 length is 17 residues. With 0 bases clipped from V and 4 bases from J, the junction kept 9 bases outside the gene matches. Per the germline V gene, CDR1 is LGHNA and CDR2 is YNFKEQ. The CDR3 nucleotides are TGTGCCAGCAGCCAAGATCGCCGGGACAGGGTGGGCTATGGCTACACCTTC. This gives the protein CASSQDRRDRVGYGYTF.

This clonotype was seen at least ten times. This rearrangement joins TRBV6-1 to TRBJ2-5, with D perhaps being TRBD1 or TRBD2 (5 bases each). The CDR3 has 14 residues. CDR1 and CDR2 from the germline V gene are MNHNS and SASEGT. Deletions cut 1 base from V and 5 bases from J, with 11 bases between. The CDR3, as DNA: TGTGCCAGCAGTGAAGAGGACTGGGGGGAGACCCAGTACTTC. The encoded protein is CASSEEDWGETQYF.

The table lists this clonotype with many counts. The gene calls are TRBV12-3 or TRBV12-4 and TRBJ1-5, with unresolved D. The CDR3 runs 15 residues. Trimming left V 3 bases short and J 4 bases short, with 13 bases between. The CDR3 loop reads CASSFGQRGNQPQHF. As DNA, the CDR3 is TGTGCCAGCAGTTTCGGGCAGAGAGGAAATCAGCCCCAGCATTTT.

In this sample, this clonotype turned up many times. V is TRBV7-2 and J is TRBJ1-1, with D unclear. The CDR3 contains 14 residues. V gave up 2 bases and J gave up 0 bases, with 7 bases separating them. The germline CDR1 and CDR2 sequences are SGHTA and FQGNSA. The CDR3 coding sequence is TGTGCCAGCAGCTTAAGTGGGGTGAACACTGAAGCTTTCTTT. It codes for CASSLSGVNTEAFF.

This clonotype was seen many times. The chain uses TRBV4-1 and TRBJ1-5; D ambiguous. V gave up 0 bases and J gave up 1 base, with 16 bases separating them. Per germline, CDR1 MGHRA and CDR2 YSYEKL. The CDR3 has 18 amino acids. Here the CDR3 DNA reads TGCGCCAGCAGCCAAGAAAGTGTGCAGACCAAGAGCAATCAGCCCCAGCATTTT. This sequence encodes CASSQESVQTKSNQPQHF.

This clonotype was detected many times. The chain is built from TRBV5-1 and TRBJ2-1; 10 bases align to TRBD1. Germline CDR1 is SGHRS and CDR2 is YFSETQ. The CDR3 is 12 residues long. J was trimmed by 14 bases and V by 3 bases; bases with no gene match: 5. Here the CDR3 reads CASSSTGGGKFF. The DNA of the CDR3 is TGCGCCAGCAGCTCGACAGGGGGCGGGAAGTTCTTC.

V is TRBV19 and J is TRBJ2-5; tentatively, D is TRBD1 (6 bases). This CDR3 is built from 13 residues. V was cut by 6 bases and J by 5 bases, with 13 bases left in between. Germline V lookup: CDR1 LNHDA, CDR2 SQIVND (reference sequence). The CDR3 bases are TGTGCCAGTAGCCGCGGACAGAAGGAGACCCAGTACTTC. The encoded protein is CASSRGQKETQYF.

This clonotype was counted many times. The CDR3 loop is CASSLVQRYEQYF. The CDR3 DNA reads TGTGCCAGCAGTTTAGTACAGCGCTACGAGCAGTACTTC. The chain couples TRBV12-3 or TRBV12-4 to TRBJ2-7, with D uncertain. Deletions cut 1 base from V and 3 bases from J, with 7 bases between. The CDR3 contains 13 residues.

This clonotype showed up many times. J is TRBJ2-1 and V is TRBV5-4, with D unclear. V was clipped by 2 bases and J by 1 base, with 13 bases between them. The CDR3 spans 16 residues. Germline V gene sequence: CDR1 SGHNT, CDR2 YYREEE (reference sequence). CDR3 nucleotides: TGTGCCAGCAGCTTCGGCACAGTCGGTTCCTACAATGAGCAGTTCTTC. Amino acid sequence: CASSFGTVGSYNEQFF.

V gene TRBV6-5 combines with J gene TRBJ2-1; 9 nucleotides line up with TRBD1. The germline gives CDR1 MNHEY, CDR2 SVGAGI. The CDR3 has 14 residues. Trimming took 5 bases from V and 9 from J; bases not matched to a gene: 8. The CDR3 sequence is CASSLQGAQGEQFF. The CDR3 bases are TGTGCCAGCAGTCTACAGGGGGCCCAGGGTGAGCAGTTCTTC.